This T cell receptor beta chain was identified during a study of shared T cell receptors in the human thymus. The CDR3 has 14 residues. V lost 3 bases and J lost 3, with 12 bases in between. Germline CDR1 MNHEY, CDR2 SMNVEV (reference sequence). Produced via immunoSEQ multiplex PCR; TCRdb's table is partial and in-frame only. The sample yields about 660,000 clones, 70% to 90% seen once. Another study also made use of these data, one on human thymus T cells. That report adds: Corrective heart surgery yielded the resections from which the thymus tissue came. Repertoires sampled from thymus and blood appeared biased in V and J gene usage.

The specimen sequenced was thymocytes. This sequence joins TRBV27 and TRBJ2-7; D not certain. The TCR comes from a boy less than two years old with a congenital heart defect. As DNA, the CDR3 is TGTGCCAGCAGTTTGAGACAAGACGGCTACGAGCAGTACTTC. Translation: CASSLRQDGYEQYF.